Below are 23 T cell receptor beta chains sequenced from a single sample in a study of CD8 T cells in Susac syndrome (dated by TCRdb to 2018 to 2020). Libraries were prepared through the immunoSEQ multiplex PCR assay. RNA was extracted with the RNeasy kit and roughly 0.5 to 1 ug was reverse transcribed using random hexamers. The raw public reads went through TCRdb reprocessing: fastp at Q25, MiXCR clone calling, in-frame beta chains kept. Under each unique CDR3 protein, matching rows form one entry showing the most common genes and DNA. Here the sample has 120,000 to 150,000 distinct CDR3 sequences; 85% to 95% occur a single time. The ten largest clones capture roughly 0.27% of the sample. The source material was CD8+ T cells from PBMCs. These receptors all stem from a human donor in good health.

This clonotype has a single count. The V gene is TRBV27, the J gene TRBJ1-1, with no clear D. CDR3 length: 13 amino acids. Trimming pared 6 bases from V and 8 bases from J, leaving 16 bases between. The germline CDR1 and CDR2 sequences are MNHEY and SMNVEV (reference sequence). CDR3 sequence: CASSLKVYMEAFF. CDR3 sequence (DNA): TGTGCCAGCAGCCTCAAGGTCTACATGGAAGCTTTCTTT.

The chain carries TRBV27 and TRBJ2-7, with D perhaps matching TRBD1 or TRBD2 (5 bases each). The V and J ends lost 6 bases and 5 bases respectively, with 11 bases between them. Germline loops: CDR1 MNHEY, CDR2 SMNVEV (reference sequence). This CDR3 contains 12 residues. CDR3 bases: TGTGCCAGCAGCCTAATGGGGGACGAGCAGTACTTC. This sequence encodes CASSLMGDEQYF.

The genes are TRBV5-4 and TRBJ2-1; 15 bases line up with TRBD2. The CDR3 contains 16 residues. The V gene's germline CDR1 is SGHNT and CDR2 YYREEE (reference sequence). Losses at the gene ends were 6 bases for V and 10 bases for J; bases not matched to a gene: 11. CDR3 nucleotides: TGTGCCAGCATCTCCTCGGGACTAGCGGGAGGCGGGGAGCAGTTCTTC. This encodes CASISSGLAGGGEQFF.

V usage is TRBV7-9 and J usage is TRBJ1-1, with 7 bases identical to TRBD1. Trimming at V came to 5 bases and at J to 0 bases, leaving 9 bases not matched to a gene. Germline CDR1 reads SEHNR; CDR2 reads FQNEAQ (reference sequence). The CDR3 covers 16 residues. The CDR3 DNA reads as TGTGCCAGCAGCCCCCGACAGGGTTCGATGAACACTGAAGCTTTCTTT. This sequence encodes CASSPRQGSMNTEAFF.

The chain uses TRBV12-3 or TRBV12-4 and TRBJ2-1, with TRBD2 matching 8 bases. The CDR3 is made up of 15 amino acids. The V gene end was trimmed by 3 bases and the J gene end by 5 bases; junction bases not matched to a gene: 6. The CDR3 loop reads CASSFAGGLNNEQFF. Written as DNA, the CDR3 is TGTGCCAGCAGTTTCGCGGGGGGCCTTAACAATGAGCAGTTCTTC.

There are a few counts of this clonotype. One junction end does not reproduce the germline sequence, and a read error may be involved. This chain links TRBV7-7 with TRBJ2-3, with D perhaps TRBD2 (6 bases). Looked up from germline, CDR1 is SSHAT and CDR2 is FNYEAQ (reference sequence). This CDR3 contains 13 residues. The CDR3 bases are TGTGCTAGCAGCTTAGCGCTAGCGGATACGCAGTATTTT. Translation gives CASSLALADTQYF.

CDR3 bases: TGTGCCACCCTTCGACAGGGCGGGGAGCAGTTCTTC. Translated, it gives CATLRQGGEQFF. V usage is TRBV5-4 and J usage is TRBJ2-1, with TRBD1 identical over 7 bases. Germline V gives CDR1 SGHNT, CDR2 YYREEE (reference sequence). After removal of 9 bases from V and 10 bases from J, the junction contained 10 bases not matched to a gene. The CDR3 contains 12 residues.

The chain links TRBV11-2 to TRBJ2-5, with D possibly matching TRBD2 (5 bases). This CDR3 is 14 amino acids long. In germline, CDR1 is SGHAT, CDR2 FQNNGV. Trimming left V 5 bases short and J 2 bases short, with 12 bases between. CDR3 sequence reads: CASSMTGNQETQYF. CDR3 in DNA: TGTGCCAGCAGCATGACCGGGAATCAAGAGACCCAGTACTTC.

V and J are TRBV30 and TRBJ2-7, with D perhaps TRBD1 (5 bases). The V end lost 2 bases, the J end lost 2 bases, and 10 bases lay between the germline ends. The CDR3 runs to 13 residues. CDR1 is GTSNPN and CDR2 is SVGIG in the germline V gene (reference sequence). The CDR3 spells CAWSRVQAYEQYF. In DNA, the CDR3 is TGTGCCTGGAGTAGGGTACAGGCCTACGAGCAGTACTTC.

The rearrangement uses TRBV20-1 and TRBJ1-1, with no clear D. The V end was cut by 6 bases, the J end by 3 bases, with 8 bases between. From germline, CDR1 is DFQATT and CDR2 SNEGSKA (reference sequence). The CDR3 spans 11 residues. CDR3 protein: CSATEYTEAFF. The CDR3 region has the DNA TGCAGTGCAACAGAGTACACTGAAGCTTTCTTT.

This sequence joins TRBV4-3 and TRBJ1-4; no firm D call. The CDR3 sequence is 14 residues long. Germline V gene sequence: CDR1 LGHNA, CDR2 YSLEER. Trimming took off 2 bases at V and 8 bases at J, with 12 bases between the two ends. The CDR3 sequence: CASSQSGVIEKLFF. DNA of the CDR3: TGCGCCAGCAGCCAAAGTGGCGTAATCGAAAAACTGTTTTTT.

V and J are TRBV27 and TRBJ2-3; D might be TRBD2 (5 bases). The germline gives CDR1 MNHEY, CDR2 SMNVEV (reference sequence). V shed 1 base and J shed 1 base, with 9 bases lying between them. The CDR3 covers 15 residues. CDR3 amino acids: CASSLFGSGTDTQYF. Written as DNA, the CDR3 is TGTGCCAGCAGTTTATTTGGGAGTGGCACAGATACGCAGTATTTT.

The CDR3 sequence is CASTLDPTGELFF. The CDR3 DNA follows: TGTGCCAGCACCCTAGACCCCACCGGGGAGCTGTTTTTT. This chain links TRBV28 with TRBJ2-2; D not resolved. This CDR3 contains 13 residues. V lost 7 bases, J lost 4 bases, and 10 bases lay in between. Germline CDR1 MDHEN, CDR2 SYDVKM.

For the CDR3, the DNA is TGCAGCGTTGAACTGCGGATGCGACGCCCGAACACCGGGGAGCTGTTTTTT. This translates into CSVELRMRRPNTGELFF. The rearrangement joins TRBV29-1 to TRBJ2-2, with D uncertain. The germline gives CDR1 SQVTM, CDR2 ANQGSEA. The CDR3 runs 17 residues. Trimming took off 2 bases at V and 0 bases at J, with 16 bases between the two ends.

This rearrangement joins TRBV29-1 to TRBJ1-2; D gene uncertain. Trimming took 4 bases from V and 0 from J, leaving 6 bases between them. The CDR3 is 12 amino acids. CDR1 and CDR2 (germline): SQVTM, ANQGSEA. In nucleotides, the CDR3 is TGCAGCGTTGGACTCCCTAACTATGGCTACACCTTC. Protein: CSVGLPNYGYTF.

This clonotype was observed a single time. The chain is built from TRBV12-3 or TRBV12-4 and TRBJ2-1; the match to TRBD2 covers 9 bases. This CDR3 comprises 17 residues. J was trimmed by 9 bases and V by 5 bases; bases with no gene match: 17. CDR3 residues: CASSPMQVAGGPCEQFF. The CDR3 nucleotides read TGTGCCAGCAGTCCGATGCAGGTTGCGGGAGGGCCTTGTGAGCAGTTCTTC.

J is TRBJ2-7 and V is TRBV7-3; D gene ambiguous. V gave up 0 bases and J gave up 7 bases, with 10 bases separating them. Germline assignment: CDR1 SGHTA and CDR2 FQGTGA. CDR3 length equals 13 residues. The CDR3 reads CASSLTSSGEQYF. In DNA, the CDR3 is TGTGCCAGCAGCTTAACCTCATCCGGGGAGCAGTACTTC.

This sequence joins TRBV29-1 and TRBJ2-3, with D perhaps TRBD2 (5 bases). CDR3 size: 13 residues. Germline V gene data show CDR1 as SQVTM and CDR2 as ANQGSEA. V was cut by 7 bases and J by 5 bases, with 16 bases left in between. CDR3: CSGQADPGDTQYF. CDR3 bases: TGCAGCGGACAAGCGGACCCGGGAGATACGCAGTATTTT.

This chain links TRBV11-2 with TRBJ2-1; no reliable D call. The CDR3 runs 11 residues. Germline lookup yields CDR1 SGHAT and CDR2 FQNNGV. V dropped 3 bases and J dropped 7 bases, with 4 bases sitting between them. The CDR3 region has the DNA TGTGCCAGCAGCTTGTGGAATGAGCAGTTCTTC. As protein: CASSLWNEQFF.

The chain couples TRBV20-1 to TRBJ2-5; 9 bases align to TRBD2. The junction had 8 bases not matched to a gene; V was cut back by 7 bases and J by 5 bases. The CDR3 covers 13 residues. Germline V lookup: CDR1 DFQATT, CDR2 SNEGSKA (reference sequence). DNA of the CDR3: TGCAGTGGGGTAGCGGGAGTTGGCGAGACCCAGTACTTC. As protein: CSGVAGVGETQYF.

This clonotype was detected only once. V gene TRBV7-9 combines with J gene TRBJ2-5; no reliable D call. Germline V gives CDR1 SEHNR, CDR2 FQNEAQ (reference sequence). V dropped 5 bases and J dropped 3 bases, with 7 bases sitting between them. CDR3 length: 12 residues. The CDR3 region is CASSEWEETQYF. CDR3 coding DNA: TGTGCCAGCAGCGAATGGGAAGAGACCCAGTACTTC.

The gene calls are TRBV29-1 and TRBJ2-7; D may correspond to TRBD1 or TRBD2 (6 bases each). This CDR3 has 12 amino acids. Trimming removed 3 bases at V and 4 bases at J, with 10 bases between. CDR1 SQVTM and CDR2 ANQGSEA come from the germline V gene. The CDR3 DNA is TGCAGCGTTGAGGGGGGCGAGTACGAGCAGTACTTC. Its protein is CSVEGGEYEQYF.

This chain links TRBV29-1 with TRBJ1-2; 7 bases are shared with TRBD1. This CDR3 has 15 residues. J gave up 4 bases and V 4 bases, and 12 bases lay outside the gene matches. The germline V gene encodes CDR1 SQVTM and CDR2 ANQGSEA. The CDR3 is CSVAERRTGVYGYTF. Written as DNA, the CDR3 is TGCAGCGTTGCGGAGAGGCGAACAGGGGTCTATGGCTACACCTTC.